The 22 T cell receptor beta chains given below trace back to one sample, sequenced in a study of shared clonotypes between healthy human individuals. Repertoires were generated with immunoSEQ multiplex PCR, while TCRdb's copy carries only in-frame clones and drops some. The table includes some 1,100,000 clones, around 78% detected once. The sequenced material came from memory CD4+ T cells from PBMCs. The subset: CD45RA-negative fraction. These receptors all stem from a man in his late teens or twenties in good health. Some clones in this sample may be carry-over from other donors' samples.

With respect to this clone: Other DNA sequences in the sample encode the same CDR3. The rearrangement joins TRBV5-1 to TRBJ1-2, with D uncertain. CDR1 is SGHRS, CDR2 YFSETQ, per germline. This CDR3 contains 12 residues. V was trimmed by 0 bases and J by 5 bases, leaving 5 bases between them. This CDR3 is CASSLEGYGYTF. In DNA form, the CDR3 reads TGCGCCAGCAGCTTGGAGGGATATGGCTACACCTTC.

The CDR3 DNA sequence: TGCAGTGCTGCCCCCGCGGAGCAGTACTTC. Translated, it gives CSAAPAEQYF. The genes are TRBV20-1 and TRBJ2-7, with no clear D. V was shortened by 5 bases and J by 7 bases, with 9 bases between the two germline ends. The CDR3 spans 10 residues. Germline lookup yields CDR1 DFQATT and CDR2 SNEGSKA (reference sequence).

This chain connects TRBV6-5 to TRBJ2-7; 7 nucleotides align to TRBD1. The CDR3 totals 12 residues. Germline V gene sequence: CDR1 MNHEY, CDR2 SVGAGI. V was pared by 11 bases and J by 4 bases, with 8 bases of the junction left unmatched. The CDR3 loop is CAVTGMGYEQYF. CDR3 bases: TGTGCCGTGACAGGGATGGGGTACGAGCAGTACTTC.

V usage is TRBV28 and J usage is TRBJ1-1, with D maybe TRBD1 (5 bases). The germline gives CDR1 MDHEN, CDR2 SYDVKM. This CDR3 comprises 13 residues. CDR3: CAIRGGGNTEAFF. The CDR3 region has the DNA TGTGCTATCCGGGGTGGGGGGAACACTGAAGCTTTCTTT.

V usage is TRBV29-1 and J usage is TRBJ1-1; weak D call: TRBD1 (5 bases). The CDR3 consists of 14 residues. Germline lookup yields CDR1 SQVTM and CDR2 ANQGSEA. V was cut by 4 bases and J by 4 bases, with 16 bases left in between. CDR3: CSVGPVGGSTEAFF. DNA of the CDR3: TGCAGCGTTGGGCCGGTCGGGGGTAGCACTGAAGCTTTCTTT.

This clone was found a few times. The chain uses TRBV14 and TRBJ2-7, with D hard to call. CDR3 length equals 12 residues. Trimming took 6 bases from V and 2 from J, leaving 8 bases between them. Germline V gives CDR1 SGHDN, CDR2 FVKESK. The chain's CDR3 is CASSKTPYEQYF. CDR3 nucleotide sequence: TGTGCCAGCAGTAAGACCCCCTACGAGCAGTACTTC.

CDR3 sequence: CASKRERTDHGYTF. Written as DNA, the CDR3 is TGCGCCAGCAAACGGGAAAGGACAGACCATGGCTACACCTTC. This chain uses TRBV5-1 with TRBJ1-2, with a tentative D call TRBD1 (6 bases). Between the trimmed V and J ends, which lost 6 bases and 6 bases, there was a span of 18 bases. CDR3 length equals 14 residues. The germline CDR1 and CDR2 sequences are SGHRS and YFSETQ.

As DNA, the CDR3 is TGTGCCATCAGACTCCAGGAAAATGAAAAACTGTTTTTT. Protein product: CAIRLQENEKLFF. This chain connects TRBV10-3 to TRBJ1-4; D is unresolved. The germline V and J ends were trimmed by 6 bases and 5 bases, with 10 bases remaining between them. The length of the CDR3 is 13 residues. The germline V gene has CDR1 ENHRY and CDR2 SYGVKD.

The chain combines TRBV6-9 with TRBJ1-1, with D possibly TRBD1 on 5 matching bases. V was pared by 3 bases and J by 11 bases, with 10 bases between. The germline V gene has CDR1 MNHGY and CDR2 SVAAGI. The CDR3 sequence is 11 residues long. The CDR3 region has the DNA TGTGCCAGCAGTTACGCAGGGTTGGCTTTCTTT. This gives the protein CASSYAGLAFF.

This clone was seen a few times. The genes are TRBV15 and TRBJ1-5; maybe TRBD1 (6 bases). Germline lookup yields CDR1 LNHNV and CDR2 YYDKDF (reference sequence). V shed 0 bases and J shed 3 bases, with 12 bases lying between them. The CDR3 covers 16 residues. CDR3 nucleotide sequence: TGTGCCACCAGCAGAGATGGACAGTCCAACAATCAGCCCCAGCATTTT. Encoded protein: CATSRDGQSNNQPQHF.

V gene TRBV30 combines with J gene TRBJ1-2; tentative D call: TRBD1 (5 bases). With 5 bases removed from V and 12 bases from J, the gap between germline ends came to 16 bases. The CDR3 is made up of 11 amino acids. The V gene's germline CDR1 is GTSNPN and CDR2 SVGIG (reference sequence). The CDR3 region has the DNA TGTGCCTGGGGACACCTCCAGGAAAACACCTTC. This translates into CAWGHLQENTF.

The chain recombines TRBV28 with TRBJ2-7; D perhaps matches TRBD1 (5 bases). The CDR3 contains 15 residues. Deletions cut 2 bases from V and 0 bases from J, with 11 bases between. From germline, CDR1 is MDHEN and CDR2 SYDVKM. This chain's CDR3 is CASSLQGVLSYEQYF. The CDR3 DNA reads TGTGCCAGCAGTTTACAGGGCGTACTCTCCTACGAGCAGTACTTC.

The chain is built from TRBV27 and TRBJ2-1; D remains ambiguous. In germline, CDR1 is MNHEY, CDR2 SMNVEV (reference sequence). CDR3 length: 13 amino acids. The V end lost 5 bases, the J end lost 3 bases, and 8 bases lay between the germline ends. CDR3 loop: CASSLRRYNEQFF. The CDR3 DNA reads as TGTGCCAGCAGTCTTCGTCGCTACAATGAGCAGTTCTTC.

The chain has TRBV6-5 and TRBJ2-4, with 11 bases identical to TRBD1. Germline CDR1 is MNHEY and CDR2 is SVGAGI. The length of the CDR3 is 16 residues. With V trimmed by 4 bases and J by 4 bases, 6 bases remained unmatched. The CDR3 protein is CASSSWGQGEKNIQYF. The CDR3, as DNA: TGTGCCAGCAGTTCCTGGGGACAGGGGGAAAAAAACATTCAGTACTTC.

The V call is TRBV7-2, the J call TRBJ2-2; 7 nucleotides match TRBD1. Germline V gene sequence: CDR1 SGHTA, CDR2 FQGNSA. The CDR3 has 16 amino acids. The V gene end was trimmed by 5 bases and the J gene end by 2 bases; junction bases not matched to a gene: 8. Here the CDR3 DNA reads TGTGCCAGCAGCCCCCCAGGGGGAAGAAACACCGGGGAGCTGTTTTTT. It codes for CASSPPGGRNTGELFF.

The rearrangement uses TRBV5-6 and TRBJ1-2; a possible D gene is TRBD1 (6 bases). CDR1 and CDR2 from the germline V gene are SGHDT and YYEEEE. With 3 bases removed from V and 1 base from J, the gap between germline ends came to 10 bases. This CDR3 region has 14 residues. Here the CDR3 DNA reads TGTGCCAGCAGCTCCAGGGGTTATAACTATGGCTACACCTTC. Translating gives CASSSRGYNYGYTF. Combining the CDR3 with reference TRBV5-6 and TRBJ1-2 gives the whole variable domain DAGVTQSPTHLIKTRGQQVTLRCSPKSGHDTVSWYQQALGQGPQFIFQYYEEEERQRGNFPDRFSGHQFPNYSSELNVNALLLGDSALYLCASSSRGYNYGYTFGSGTRLTVV.

The gene calls are TRBV11-2 and TRBJ2-1; the D gene is possibly TRBD2 (5 bases). The CDR3 is made up of 15 amino acids. Deletions cut 0 bases from V and 5 bases from J, with 11 bases between. Germline V gene sequence: CDR1 SGHAT, CDR2 FQNNGV. CDR3 coding DNA: TGTGCCAGCAGCTTAGACTGGCGGCGGGACAATGAGCAGTTCTTC. Translated, it gives CASSLDWRRDNEQFF. Full variable domain (remainder filled in from reference TRBV11-2 and TRBJ2-1): EAGVAQSPRYKIIEKRQSVAFWCNPISGHATLYWYQQILGQGPKLLIQFQNNGVVDDSQLPKDRFSAERLKGVDSTLKIQPAKLEDSAVYLCASSLDWRRDNEQFFGPGTRLTVL.

This sequence joins TRBV5-1 and TRBJ2-5; the D is unclear. CDR3 length: 14 residues. The germline V gene encodes CDR1 SGHRS and CDR2 YFSETQ. The germline V and J ends were trimmed by 4 bases and 2 bases, with 12 bases remaining between them. CDR3 region: CASSVNPLQETQYF. In DNA, the CDR3 is TGCGCCAGCAGCGTGAACCCGTTACAAGAGACCCAGTACTTC.

The genes are TRBV7-2 and TRBJ2-3; no clear D gene. Germline assignment: CDR1 SGHTA and CDR2 FQGNSA. Trimming took off 5 bases at V and 0 bases at J, with 12 bases between the two ends. This CDR3 has 15 amino acids. DNA of the CDR3: TGTGCCAGCAGCCGCATGAGTGGGAGCACAGATACGCAGTATTTT. Amino acid sequence: CASSRMSGSTDTQYF.

This clone appeared once. V is TRBV5-4 and J is TRBJ2-6; 9 positions agree with TRBD1. The germline CDR1 and CDR2 sequences are SGHNT and YYREEE (reference sequence). The CDR3 extends over 18 amino acids. V lost 4 bases to trimming and J lost 1 base; unmatched junction nucleotides: 9. CDR3 DNA: TGTGCCAGCAGCCGCCCGGGACAGGGAGGGTCTGGGGCCAACGTCCTGACTTTC. Protein: CASSRPGQGGSGANVLTF.

The chain uses TRBV28 and TRBJ2-3; 9 bases fit TRBD1. V dropped 5 bases and J dropped 4; count of bases not matched to a gene: 10. Germline CDR1 and CDR2: MDHEN and SYDVKM. The CDR3 length is 16 residues. CDR3 nucleotide sequence: TGTGCCAGCAGTCTCGCGGGACAGGGAGAAGCAGATACGCAGTATTTT. It yields the protein CASSLAGQGEADTQYF.

With regard to this clone: Other DNA variants within this sample encode the same CDR3. This CDR3 reads CATSRGQGYGYTF. For the CDR3, the DNA is TGTGCCACCAGCAGAGGACAGGGGTATGGCTACACCTTC. The V call is TRBV15, the J call TRBJ1-2; 8 bases are a match to TRBD1. Germline V gene sequence: CDR1 LNHNV, CDR2 YYDKDF (reference sequence). The V gene end was trimmed by 1 base and the J gene end by 5 bases; junction bases not matched to a gene: 0. The CDR3 is made up of 13 amino acids.